The 28 T cell receptor beta chains below were found in one sample sequenced in a study of shared clonotypes between healthy human individuals. TCRdb's table, derived via immunoSEQ multiplex PCR, lists solely in-frame clones and lacks some. The table includes 1.4 million to 1.5 million clones, roughly 96% detected once. The specimen was naive CD4+ T cells sorted from blood. Subset indicated: CD45RA+ positively selected. These receptors were taken from a young man in good health.

DNA for the CDR3: TGTGCCAGCAGCCGGGACAGGGTCCAGGAGCAGTACTTC. It encodes CASSRDRVQEQYF. The rearrangement joins TRBV6-6 to TRBJ2-7, with 9 bases lining up with TRBD1. V lost 6 bases and J lost 7; bases outside the gene matches: 7. The germline V gene has CDR1 MNHNY and CDR2 SVGAGI (reference sequence). The length of the CDR3 is 13 residues.

V usage is TRBV10-3 and J usage is TRBJ1-5, with D unclear. Per the germline V gene, CDR1 is ENHRY and CDR2 is SYGVKD. This CDR3 region has 13 residues. Trimming took 8 bases from V and 0 from J, leaving 8 bases between them. The CDR3 spells CAIWRISNQPQHF. CDR3 DNA: TGTGCCATCTGGAGAATTAGCAATCAGCCCCAGCATTTT.

This chain connects TRBV7-9 to TRBJ2-5; TRBD2 matches 7 bases. The J call may be in error: the DNA end matches TRBJ2-7 better. This CDR3 spans 14 amino acids. Germline V gene data show CDR1 as SEHNR and CDR2 as FQNEAQ (reference sequence). The CDR3 reads CASSPTSLSYEQYF. CDR3 DNA sequence: TGTGCCAGCAGTCCGACTAGCCTCTCCTACGAGCAGTACTTC.

The V and J genes are TRBV28 and TRBJ2-2; D perhaps matches TRBD2 (6 bases). Germline V gene lookup returns CDR1 MDHEN and CDR2 SYDVKM. CDR3 length equals 14 residues. Trimming removed 10 bases from V and 1 base from J, with 13 bases in between. The CDR3 sequence is CATGGFKNTGELFF. The CDR3 DNA is TGTGCCACCGGGGGATTTAAGAACACCGGGGAGCTGTTTTTT.

V usage is TRBV14 and J usage is TRBJ2-7; D call uncertain. V lost 3 bases, J lost 7 bases, and 7 bases lay in between. The CDR3 is 11 residues long. Germline V gene lookup returns CDR1 SGHDN and CDR2 FVKESK. The CDR3 protein is CASSHTGEQYF. The CDR3 region has the DNA TGTGCCAGCAGCCACACCGGAGAGCAGTACTTC.

This chain uses TRBV7-9 with TRBJ2-3; tentative D call: TRBD2 (5 bases). The CDR3 loop spans 15 amino acids. The germline V gene encodes CDR1 SEHNR and CDR2 FQNEAQ (reference sequence). The V and J ends lost 3 bases and 0 bases respectively, with 10 bases between them. For the CDR3, the DNA is TGTGCCAGCAGCTTCGGCGGGCCGAGCACAGATACGCAGTATTTT. This encodes CASSFGGPSTDTQYF.

This chain joins TRBV2 and TRBJ2-7; D unresolved. Germline assignment: CDR1 SNHLY and CDR2 FYNNEI. Trimming shortened V by 6 bases and J by 0 bases, and 12 bases separated the two germline ends. CDR3 length: 14 amino acids. Here the CDR3 DNA reads TGTGCCAGCAGCGGAGATGAGGCCTCCTACGAGCAGTACTTC. Encoded protein: CASSGDEASYEQYF. Filled out from reference TRBV2 and TRBJ2-7, the complete variable domain reads EPEVTQTPSHQVTQMGQEVILRCVPISNHLYFYWYRQILGQKVEFLVSFYNNEISEKSEIFDDQFSVERPDGSNFTLKIRSTKLEDSAMYFCASSGDEASYEQYFGPGTRLTVT.

Turning to this clone: The same CDR3 also results from other DNA sequences found in this sample. The J gene is TRBJ2-1, the V gene TRBV30; 7 positions agree with TRBD2. Losses at the gene ends were 0 bases for V and 0 bases for J; bases not matched to a gene: 2. Germline values: CDR1 GTSNPN, CDR2 SVGIG (reference sequence). The CDR3 is 15 amino acids. CDR3 region: CAWSVGGSSYNEQFF. CDR3 DNA sequence: TGTGCCTGGAGTGTTGGCGGGAGCTCCTACAATGAGCAGTTCTTC. Based on the CDR3 plus reference TRBV30 and TRBJ2-1, the full variable domain is SQTIHQWPATLVQPVGSPLSLECTVEGTSNPNLYWYRQAAGRGLQLLFYSVGIGQISSEVPQNLSASRPQDRQFILSSKKLLLSDSGFYLCAWSVGGSSYNEQFFGPGTRLTVL.

The chain recombines TRBV29-1 with TRBJ2-5; D ambiguous. The V gene lost 8 bases and the J gene lost 4 bases, with 17 bases spanning the gap. Germline CDR1 and CDR2: SQVTM and ANQGSEA. The CDR3 length is 13 residues. As DNA, the CDR3 is TGCAGCACCGAGAGGACCGGCGGAGAGACCCAGTACTTC. Translated: CSTERTGGETQYF. The full variable domain, rest sourced from reference TRBV29-1 and TRBJ2-5, is SAVISQKPSRDICQRGTSLTIQCQVDSQVTMMFWYRQQPGQSLTLIATANQGSEATYESGFVIDKFPISRPNLTFSTLTVSNMSPEDSSIYLCSTERTGGETQYFGPGTRLLVL.

This clone was recorded only once. This rearrangement joins TRBV5-8 to TRBJ2-1, with 8 bases that match TRBD1. The germline CDR1 and CDR2 sequences are SGHTS and YDEGEE. The CDR3 loop spans 15 amino acids. V dropped 10 bases and J dropped 6; count of bases not matched to a gene: 15. CDR3 coding DNA: TGTGCCTCCCTGCGCAGGACAGGGCCCCTCAATGAGCAGTTCTTC. It specifies CASLRRTGPLNEQFF.

Comments on this clone: The same CDR3 is also encoded by other DNA sequences in this sample. The chain combines TRBV6-6 with TRBJ2-5, with D unclear. CDR3 length: 11 amino acids. V lost 5 bases, J lost 5 bases, and 6 bases lay in between. In germline, CDR1 is MNHNY, CDR2 SVGAGI (reference sequence). The CDR3 nucleotides are TGTGCCAGCAGTCCGCTGGAGACCCAGTACTTC. Amino acid sequence: CASSPLETQYF.

V gene TRBV11-2 combines with J gene TRBJ2-7; D is uncertain. V lost 3 bases, J lost 4 bases, and 16 bases lay in between. The CDR3 contains 15 residues. CDR1 and CDR2 from the germline V gene are SGHAT and FQNNGV. CDR3 DNA sequence: TGTGCCAGCAGCTTCCCCAGGATCGGGTTATACGAGCAGTACTTC. The encoded protein is CASSFPRIGLYEQYF. Looking up the rest from reference TRBV11-2 and TRBJ2-7 gives the full variable domain: EAGVAQSPRYKIIEKRQSVAFWCNPISGHATLYWYQQILGQGPKLLIQFQNNGVVDDSQLPKDRFSAERLKGVDSTLKIQPAKLEDSAVYLCASSFPRIGLYEQYFGPGTRLTVT.

This clone was seen once. The sample contains more than one DNA sequence encoding this CDR3. This chain uses TRBV2 with TRBJ1-1; 11 nucleotides align to TRBD1. With V trimmed by 6 bases and J by 4 bases, 4 bases remained unmatched. Germline V gene lookup returns CDR1 SNHLY and CDR2 FYNNEI. The CDR3 contains 14 residues. CDR3 DNA sequence: TGTGCCAGCAGCGGACAGGGGGCGAGCACTGAAGCTTTCTTT. This translates into CASSGQGASTEAFF.

The chain has TRBV9 and TRBJ2-1, with D possibly being TRBD1 (5 bases). CDR1 and CDR2 from the germline V gene are SGDLS and YYNGEE. The CDR3 totals 16 residues. Trimming removed 0 bases from V and 1 base from J, with 11 bases in between. The CDR3 nucleotides read TGTGCCAGCAGCGTAGAACAGGAGAGGTCCTACAATGAGCAGTTCTTC. Protein sequence: CASSVEQERSYNEQFF.

Comments on this clone: This CDR3 is also generated by other DNA sequences in the sample. This sequence joins TRBV5-1 and TRBJ1-3; no definite D call. V was cut by 0 bases and J by 0 bases, with 10 bases left in between. Germline values: CDR1 SGHRS, CDR2 YFSETQ. The CDR3 totals 16 residues. The CDR3 here is CASSLVAGNSGNTIYF. The DNA of the CDR3 is TGCGCCAGCAGCTTGGTTGCGGGAAACTCTGGAAACACCATATATTTT.

The chain recombines TRBV2 with TRBJ2-2, with 7 bases that match TRBD2. CDR1 SNHLY and CDR2 FYNNEI come from the germline V gene. Germline trimming cut 1 base from V and 4 bases from J; bases unmatched to any gene: 3. CDR3 length equals 15 residues. CDR3 in amino acids: CASSEVTSVTGELFF. The CDR3 DNA reads TGTGCCAGCAGTGAAGTAACTAGCGTCACCGGGGAGCTGTTTTTT. Full variable domain (rest looked up from reference TRBV2 and TRBJ2-2): EPEVTQTPSHQVTQMGQEVILRCVPISNHLYFYWYRQILGQKVEFLVSFYNNEISEKSEIFDDQFSVERPDGSNFTLKIRSTKLEDSAMYFCASSEVTSVTGELFFGEGSRLTVL.

The V gene is TRBV5-1, the J gene TRBJ2-1, with D possibly matching TRBD2 (7 bases). The CDR3 has 15 amino acids. Germline lookup yields CDR1 SGHRS and CDR2 YFSETQ. Trimming shortened V by 3 bases and J by 8 bases, and 18 bases separated the two germline ends. CDR3 sequence: CASSYKAGQMDEQFF. CDR3 sequence (DNA): TGCGCCAGCAGCTATAAAGCGGGACAAATGGATGAGCAGTTCTTC.

This chain connects TRBV7-3 to TRBJ2-1; D could derive from TRBD1 or TRBD2 (5 bases each). The CDR3 totals 16 residues. Trimming removed 4 bases from V and 5 bases from J, with 18 bases in between. CDR1 is SGHTA, CDR2 FQGTGA, per germline. In nucleotides, the CDR3 is TGTGCCAGCAGCTCCCTGAGGGGAACCCGAAACAATGAGCAGTTCTTC. Amino acids: CASSSLRGTRNNEQFF. Full variable domain (rest looked up from reference TRBV7-3 and TRBJ2-1): GAGVSQTPSNKVTEKGKYVELRCDPISGHTALYWYRQSLGQGPEFLIYFQGTGAADDSGLPNDRFFAVRPEGSVSTLKIQRTERGDSAVYLCASSSLRGTRNNEQFFGPGTRLTVL.

The chain employs TRBV5-1 and TRBJ2-3; D gene unclear. From germline, CDR1 is SGHRS and CDR2 YFSETQ. Trimming removed 0 bases from V and 4 bases from J, with 15 bases in between. The CDR3 length is 16 residues. The CDR3 DNA reads as TGCGCCAGCAGCTTGGCGTCGTTATGGTCTTCAGATACGCAGTATTTT. It yields the protein CASSLASLWSSDTQYF.

The rearrangement links TRBV5-1 to TRBJ2-3; 10 bases align to TRBD2. The germline gives CDR1 SGHRS, CDR2 YFSETQ. Trimming removed 0 bases from V and 6 bases from J; junction bases left unmatched: 10. The CDR3 runs to 17 residues. The DNA for the CDR3 is TGCGCCAGCAGCTTGGAGCCTAGCGGGAGTGGGGGGGATACGCAGTATTTT. Translated: CASSLEPSGSGGDTQYF. The full variable domain, its missing parts supplied by reference TRBV5-1 and TRBJ2-3, is KAGVTQTPRYLIKTRGQQVTLSCSPISGHRSVSWYQQTPGQGLQFLFEYFSETQRNKGNFPGRFSGRQFSNSRSEMNVSTLELGDSALYLCASSLEPSGSGGDTQYFGPGTRLTVL.

CDR3 sequence (DNA): TGCGCCAGCAGCCATAACCCGGGACGTACCTACAATGAGCAGTTCTTC. Amino acid sequence: CASSHNPGRTYNEQFF. The chain couples TRBV5-1 to TRBJ2-1, with D perhaps matching TRBD1 or TRBD2 (5 bases each). The V end lost 4 bases, the J end lost 2 bases, and 16 bases lay between the germline ends. The CDR3 runs to 16 residues. Germline V gene data show CDR1 as SGHRS and CDR2 as YFSETQ.

The chain links TRBV18 to TRBJ2-5; D is undetermined. Trimming removed 3 bases at V and 5 bases at J, with 16 bases between. The V gene's germline CDR1 is KGHSH and CDR2 LQKENI. The CDR3 has 15 residues. CDR3 nucleotides: TGTGCCAGCTCACCGCAAACCCTTCCGCGTGAGACCCAGTACTTC. It specifies CASSPQTLPRETQYF.

This sequence joins TRBV5-1 and TRBJ2-5; 11 nucleotides align to TRBD2. Germline V lookup: CDR1 SGHRS, CDR2 YFSETQ. With V trimmed by 10 bases and J by 1 base, 9 bases remained unmatched. CDR3 length equals 15 residues. CDR3 sequence (DNA): TGCGCCTCGACTAGCGGGAACCTCCTCCAAGAGACCCAGTACTTC. The encoded protein is CASTSGNLLQETQYF. Using reference TRBV5-1 and TRBJ2-5 for the parts outside the CDR3, the full variable domain is KAGVTQTPRYLIKTRGQQVTLSCSPISGHRSVSWYQQTPGQGLQFLFEYFSETQRNKGNFPGRFSGRQFSNSRSEMNVSTLELGDSALYLCASTSGNLLQETQYFGPGTRLLVL.

The V and J genes are TRBV29-1 and TRBJ1-1; TRBD1 is a possible D gene (6 bases). The V end lost 4 bases, the J end lost 0 bases, and 18 bases lay between the germline ends. Per germline, CDR1 SQVTM and CDR2 ANQGSEA. This CDR3 comprises 16 residues. The CDR3 region has the DNA TGCAGCGTTGGAGGTGAGGGGGACACCCTGAACACTGAAGCTTTCTTT. Protein: CSVGGEGDTLNTEAFF.

The chain recombines TRBV11-2 with TRBJ1-2; TRBD1 might be the D (5 bases). CDR3 length equals 13 residues. Germline V gene data show CDR1 as SGHAT and CDR2 as FQNNGV. V was shortened by 1 base and J by 6 bases, with 9 bases between the two germline ends. The CDR3 sequence is CASSLVSGNGYTF. In nucleotides, the CDR3 is TGTGCCAGCAGCTTAGTATCAGGGAATGGCTACACCTTC.

The J gene is TRBJ2-3, the V gene TRBV7-9; D is tentatively TRBD1 or TRBD2 (5 bases each). Germline V gene data show CDR1 as SEHNR and CDR2 as FQNEAQ (reference sequence). V shed 5 bases and J shed 1 base, with 10 bases lying between them. The CDR3 has 14 amino acids. CDR3 loop: CASSGQGGTDTQYF. CDR3 bases: TGTGCCAGCAGCGGCCAGGGAGGCACAGATACGCAGTATTTT.

The V call is TRBV7-2, the J call TRBJ2-2; TRBD2 agrees at 9 bases. This CDR3 region has 19 residues. Germline CDR1 SGHTA, CDR2 FQGNSA. Trimming took 5 bases from V and 7 from J; bases not matched to a gene: 20. This chain's CDR3 is CASSPLGAGGDLRGGELFF. The CDR3 DNA reads as TGTGCCAGCAGCCCCCTCGGAGCGGGAGGAGATTTGAGGGGCGGGGAGCTGTTTTTT.

The chain employs TRBV28 and TRBJ2-2; the match to TRBD2 covers 7 bases. The CDR3 has 14 amino acids. Germline lookup yields CDR1 MDHEN and CDR2 SYDVKM. With 8 bases clipped from V and 5 bases from J, the junction kept 8 bases outside the gene matches. CDR3 amino acids: CASRQPGRTGELFF. DNA for the CDR3: TGTGCCAGCCGACAACCCGGGAGGACCGGGGAGCTGTTTTTT.